Sequencing of this TCR beta chain was carried out in a study of regulatory T cells in long-lasting Graves disease. This clonotype was observed a few times. The antigen remains unidentified. Between the trimmed V and J ends, which lost 5 bases and 8 bases, there was a span of 12 bases. CDR3 length: 13 amino acids. Per the germline V gene, CDR1 is SGHDN and CDR2 is FVKESK. Time point: newly diagnosed GD, antithyroid drugs for less than 3 months. There was RNA extracted from PBMCs, and the TCR library was made from it. Building of the TCR beta libraries involved iRepertoire HTBI primers and Arm-PCR of CDR3 regions. TCRdb reanalysed the multiplex PCR reads using MiXCR and keeps one entry per CDR3 protein. The sample lists 400,000 to 550,000 distinct CDR3 sequences; roughly 15% were seen once. Whole-study results and caveats: TCR diversity was lower in persistent Graves' patients than in newly diagnosed ones. Having few samples may have compromised the accuracy.

This sample also appeared in a second study, on T cells in Graves' hyperthyroidism and ophthalmopathy. That source notes: First-round RT-PCR of the TCR CDR3 relied on the HTBI primer set. Ophthalmopathy could be told apart from stable hyperthyroidism with a 13 V-J model.

Here the sequenced sample was peripheral blood mononuclear cells (PBMCs), taken at new diagnosis, from a patient treated with antithyroid drugs. The chain joins TRBV14 to TRBJ2-2, with D perhaps matching TRBD1 or TRBD2 (5 bases each). The receptor was isolated from a woman between 18 and 29 years old with Graves disease. This chain's CDR3 is CASSEGIFGELFF. CDR3 nucleotides: TGTGCCAGCAGCGAGGGGATCTTTGGGGAGCTGTTTTTT.